Below are 4 T cell receptor beta chains sequenced from a single sample in a study of regulatory T cells in long-lasting Graves disease. Arm-PCR with iRepertoire HTBI primers amplified the CDR3 regions for these TCR beta libraries. From the multiplex PCR reads, TCRdb called clonotypes with MiXCR, one entry per CDR3 protein. The sample lists 250,000 to 400,000 distinct CDR3 sequences, roughly 18% occurring once. The time point here: newly diagnosed GD, antithyroid drugs for less than 3 months. Researchers made the TCR library from RNA that was extracted from PBMCs. The source was peripheral blood mononuclear cells (PBMCs), collected at new diagnosis, from a patient treated with antithyroid drugs. These receptors all come from a female donor with Graves disease.

The chain carries TRBV28 and TRBJ1-1; possibly TRBD1 for D (6 bases). Trimming removed 3 bases from V and 1 base from J, with 12 bases in between. Germline V gene data show CDR1 as MDHEN and CDR2 as SYDVKM. The CDR3 runs 15 residues. This CDR3 reads CASSFWGRRNTEAFF. The CDR3 DNA follows: TGTGCCAGCAGTTTCTGGGGGCGGCGGAACACTGAAGCTTTCTTT.

This clonotype showed up many times. The chain couples TRBV2 to TRBJ2-2; no clear D. Per the germline V gene, CDR1 is SNHLY and CDR2 is FYNNEI. V was shortened by 7 bases and J by 1 base, with 10 bases between the two germline ends. The length of the CDR3 is 14 residues. The CDR3 bases are TGTGCCAGCACCTCCCAGAGGAACACCGGGGAGCTGTTTTTT. This gives the protein CASTSQRNTGELFF. Combining the CDR3 with reference TRBV2 and TRBJ2-2 gives the whole variable domain EPEVTQTPSHQVTQMGQEVILRCVPISNHLYFYWYRQILGQKVEFLVSFYNNEISEKSEIFDDQFSVERPDGSNFTLKIRSTKLEDSAMYFCASTSQRNTGELFFGEGSRLTVL.

Many counts were recorded for this clonotype. The gene calls are TRBV6-1 and TRBJ1-5; tentatively, D is TRBD1 (5 bases). Trimming cost V 5 bases and J 6 bases, with 11 bases left between them. The CDR3 is 13 residues long. Germline lookup yields CDR1 MNHNS and CDR2 SASEGT. The CDR3 region is CASSTRGGQPQHF. DNA of the CDR3: TGTGCCAGCAGTACGAGGGGCGGTCAGCCCCAGCATTTT.

This clonotype has only a few counts. The chain has TRBV2 and TRBJ1-5, with D perhaps matching TRBD1 (5 bases). Germline lookup yields CDR1 SNHLY and CDR2 FYNNEI. The germline V and J ends were trimmed by 4 bases and 4 bases, with 17 bases remaining between them. The CDR3 extends over 16 amino acids. The CDR3 here is CASSAGGGGTNQPQHF. CDR3 DNA sequence: TGTGCCAGCAGTGCAGGTGGGGGGGGTACAAATCAGCCCCAGCATTTT.